This TCR beta chain is from a study of cytomegalovirus exposure and HLA in healthy donors. Study-wide findings and caveats: Clonal expansion, a later analysis showed, was greater in HLA-associated TCR beta chains than in equally common others.

This clone showed up just once. Its target is unknown. Looked up from germline, CDR1 is KGHSH and CDR2 is LQKENI. The trim removed 3 bases at V and 9 bases at J, leaving 6 bases unmatched. This CDR3 has 14 amino acids. This PCR relied on a set of 60 Vbeta primers and 13 Jbeta primers. Generated by immunoSEQ multiplex PCR, the TCRdb table keeps only in-frame clones and is missing some. The profile shows some 160,000 clones, approximately 80% of them singletons. The sequence was obtained from a woman between 35 and 50 years old in good health and CMV-seropositive. The chain joins TRBV18 to TRBJ1-5; 9 positions match TRBD1. The sample was PBMCs. The CDR3 DNA sequence: TGTGCCAGCTCACCGACAGGGGGGCATCGGCCCCAGCATTTT. Protein: CASSPTGGHRPQHF.